These T cell receptor beta chains were read from a single sample in a study of vaccination effects on CD4 cells after COVID-19. No antigens are known for them. The method was immunoSEQ multiplex PCR; TCRdb's version includes in-frame clones alone and lacks a portion of them. The repertoire holds 67,000 or so clones, with around 76% as singletons. This specimen consisted of CD4+ T cells from PBMCs cultured with HCoV-OC43 spike peptides, obtained before COVID-19 vaccination. The receptor source for this set is a human donor who received a COVID-19 vaccine. The CDR3 runs from the conserved cysteine through the conserved F or W. The D gene is left open where the match is weak. Not all rows give a size; the values are once, few, many and, for expanded clones, a class.

j_call: TRBJ2-1
v_call: TRBV27
d_call: TRBD2
cdr3_length: 17
clone_size: few
cdr3_aa: CASSLYPGTSVPVEQFF
cdr3_nt: TGTGCCAGCAGTTTATACCCCGGGACTAGCGTACCAGTTGAGCAGTTCTTC

j_call: TRBJ2-5
v_call: TRBV7-2
d_call: .
cdr3_length: 15
clone_size: .
cdr3_aa: CASRSGSPSVETQYF
cdr3_nt: TGTGCCAGCAGATCGGGATCCCCCTCGGTGGAGACCCAGTACTTC

j_call: TRBJ2-2
v_call: TRBV18
d_call: .
cdr3_length: 12
clone_size: .
cdr3_aa: CASSPRVGELFF
cdr3_nt: TGTGCCAGCTCACCACGGGTCGGGGAGCTGTTTTTT

j_call: TRBJ1-3
v_call: TRBV18
d_call: TRBD1
cdr3_length: 17
clone_size: once
cdr3_aa: CASSRDRGPYSGNTIYF
cdr3_nt: TGTGCCAGCTCACGGGACAGGGGTCCGTACTCTGGAAACACCATATATTTT

j_call: TRBJ1-1
v_call: TRBV2
d_call: TRBD1
cdr3_length: 14
clone_size: .
cdr3_aa: CASSAQGGKTEAFF
cdr3_nt: TGTGCCAGCAGTGCACAGGGGGGGAAGACTGAAGCTTTCTTT

j_call: TRBJ2-6
v_call: TRBV12-3/TRBV12-4
d_call: .
cdr3_length: 13
clone_size: .
cdr3_aa: CASRTSGANVLTF
cdr3_nt: TGTGCCAGCAGGACGTCTGGGGCCAACGTCCTGACTTTC

j_call: TRBJ2-5
v_call: TRBV5-1
d_call: .
cdr3_length: 14
clone_size: .
cdr3_aa: CAKEGEVGFETQYF
cdr3_nt: TGCGCGAAGGAGGGGGAAGTAGGTTTTGAGACCCAGTACTTC

j_call: TRBJ1-2
v_call: TRBV18
d_call: .
cdr3_length: 15
clone_size: .
cdr3_aa: CASSPPKGDNYGYTF
cdr3_nt: TGTGCCAGCTCACCACCGAAGGGGGATAACTATGGCTACACCTTC

j_call: TRBJ1-1
v_call: TRBV7-8
d_call: .
cdr3_length: 13
clone_size: .
cdr3_aa: CASSLEVSTEAFF
cdr3_nt: TGTGCCAGCAGCTTAGAGGTTTCCACTGAAGCTTTCTTT

j_call: TRBJ2-3
v_call: TRBV28
d_call: TRBD2
cdr3_length: 16
clone_size: .
cdr3_aa: CASSLFGGGSTDTQYF
cdr3_nt: TGTGCCAGCAGTTTATTTGGCGGGGGAAGCACAGATACGCAGTATTTT

j_call: TRBJ1-5
v_call: TRBV7-2
d_call: .
cdr3_length: 15
clone_size: .
cdr3_aa: CASSPRAGDNQPQHF
cdr3_nt: TGTGCCAGCAGCCCCAGGGCAGGCGACAATCAGCCCCAGCATTTT